The following is a T cell receptor (beta chain) sequence with its context. No antigen is known for it. A junction boundary mismatches the germline segment, possibly from a read error. In the same sample, other DNA sequences code for this CDR3. The sample belongs to a study of cytomegalovirus exposure and HLA in healthy donors. This PCR relied on a set of 60 Vbeta primers and 13 Jbeta primers. Only in-frame clones appear in the TCRdb table, and some are missing; sequencing was by immunoSEQ multiplex PCR. The profile shows more than 200,000 clones, around 85% of them singletons. Points from the study as a whole: Earlier analysis found most TCR beta V segments productive about 90% or about 30% of the time.

The CDR3 runs to 12 residues. Germline V CDR1 and CDR2: WSHSY, SAAADI. V gene TRBV10-2 combines with J gene TRBJ1-2; D gene uncertain. Sequences were obtained from PBMCs. This clonotype was obtained from a human donor in good health. CDR3 in amino acids: CASSEGLYGYTF. CDR3 bases: TGCGCCAGCAGTGAGGGGCTTTATGGCTACACCTTT.